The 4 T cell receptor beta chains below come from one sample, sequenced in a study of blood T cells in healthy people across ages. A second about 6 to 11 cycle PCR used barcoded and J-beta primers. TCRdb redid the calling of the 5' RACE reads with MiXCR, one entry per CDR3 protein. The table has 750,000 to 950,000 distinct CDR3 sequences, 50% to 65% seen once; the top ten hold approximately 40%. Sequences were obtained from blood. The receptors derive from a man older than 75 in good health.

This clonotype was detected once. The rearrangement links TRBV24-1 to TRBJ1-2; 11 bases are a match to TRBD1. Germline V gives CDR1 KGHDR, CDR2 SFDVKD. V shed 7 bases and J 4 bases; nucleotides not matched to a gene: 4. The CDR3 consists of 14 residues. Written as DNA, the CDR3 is TGTGCCACCAGCGGACAGGGGGCATTCTATGGCTACACCTTC. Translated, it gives CATSGQGAFYGYTF.

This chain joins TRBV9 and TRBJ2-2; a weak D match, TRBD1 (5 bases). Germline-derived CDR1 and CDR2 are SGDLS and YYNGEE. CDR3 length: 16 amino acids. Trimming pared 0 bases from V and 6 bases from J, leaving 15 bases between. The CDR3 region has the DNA TGTGCCAGCAGCGTAGCTCCCCCAGGGCTGCCCGGGGAGCTGTTTTTT. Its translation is CASSVAPPGLPGELFF.

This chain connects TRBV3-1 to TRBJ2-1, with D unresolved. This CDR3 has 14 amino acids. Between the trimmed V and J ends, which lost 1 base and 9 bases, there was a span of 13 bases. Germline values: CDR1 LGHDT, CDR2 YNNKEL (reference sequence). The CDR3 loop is CASSQGPRSGEQFF. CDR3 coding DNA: TGTGCCAGCAGCCAAGGCCCACGGTCTGGTGAGCAGTTCTTC.

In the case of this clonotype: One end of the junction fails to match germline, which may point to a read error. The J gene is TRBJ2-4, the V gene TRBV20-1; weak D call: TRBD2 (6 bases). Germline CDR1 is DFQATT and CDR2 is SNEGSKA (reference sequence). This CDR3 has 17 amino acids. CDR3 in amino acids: CCARDFSREVAKNIQYF. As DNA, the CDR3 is TGCTGTGCTAGAGATTTTTCGCGGGAAGTAGCCAAAAACATTCAGTACTTC.